The sequence of this TCR beta chain was determined in a study of CD8 T cells in Susac syndrome. cDNA came from approximately 0.5 to 1 ug RNA primed by random hexamers. Amplification of TCR beta CDR3 was carried out by immunoSEQ multiplex PCR, which covered 54 Vbeta and 13 Jbeta segments. TCRdb independently ran MiXCR on the immunoSEQ multiplex PCR reads; one entry per CDR3 protein. The repertoire consists of 200,000 to 250,000 distinct CDR3 sequences, with about 94% occurring once and the leading ten covering about 0.14%. CD8+ and CD4+ T cells from blood underwent TCR beta sequencing. Patients with Susac syndrome met diagnostic criteria defined recently for definite or probable disease. Negative isolation yielded the CD8+ and CD4+ T cells, while FACS enriched the TEMRA cells. This CDR3 spans 15 amino acids. V shed 5 bases and J 5 bases; nucleotides not matched to a gene: 10.

The receptor comes from a human donor with Susac syndrome. The V gene is TRBV12-3 or TRBV12-4, the J gene TRBJ2-7, with 9 bases lining up with TRBD2. The sample was CD4+ T cells from PBMCs. The CDR3 here is CASSRFGVAGDEQYF. CDR3 sequence (DNA): TGTGCCAGCAGTAGGTTCGGAGTAGCGGGGGACGAGCAGTACTTC.